The text below deals with one TCR beta chain. The antigen is unknown. In the authors' workflow: Building a distant-metastasis classifier for papillary thyroid cancer drew on CDR3 differences across clinicopathological groups. TCRdb called clones again from the PCR reads with MiXCR. The V and J calls shown here were made by TCRdb, not taken from the authors' results. Here the sample spans 34,000 or so clones, roughly 36% being singletons. No treatment had been given to any patient before thyroid surgery. This sample is part of a study of metastatic and nonmetastatic thyroid tumors. The overall study: Repertoires from malignant and benign thyroid patients were compared across blood and tumor or nodule tissue. Whole-study findings and limits: It was reported that TCR beta diversity was significantly higher in malignant thyroid tumors than benign nodules, in blood and tumor.

This CDR3 region has 14 residues. Germline V lookup: CDR1 LNHDA, CDR2 SQIVND (reference sequence). V lost 5 bases and J lost 1, with 11 bases in between. This TCR was sampled from a female donor with papillary thyroid cancer or a benign thyroid nodule (not recorded which). Some clones in this sample may be carry-over from other donors' samples. The rearrangement joins TRBV19 to TRBJ1-1, with D hard to call. Material: tumor tissue. The CDR3 sequence: CASSAGGANTEAFF. The CDR3 DNA is TGTGCCAGTAGTGCGGGAGGTGCGAACACTGAAGCTTTCTTT.